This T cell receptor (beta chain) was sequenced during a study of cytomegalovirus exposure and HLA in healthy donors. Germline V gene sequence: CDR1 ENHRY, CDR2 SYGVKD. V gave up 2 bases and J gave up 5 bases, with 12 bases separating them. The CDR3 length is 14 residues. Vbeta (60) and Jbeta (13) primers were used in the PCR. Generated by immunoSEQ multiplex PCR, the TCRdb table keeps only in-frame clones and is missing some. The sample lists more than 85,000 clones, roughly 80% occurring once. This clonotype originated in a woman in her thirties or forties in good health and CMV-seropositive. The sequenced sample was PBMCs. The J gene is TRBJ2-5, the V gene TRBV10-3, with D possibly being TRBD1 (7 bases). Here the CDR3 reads CAISEQEGAETQYF. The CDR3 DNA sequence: TGTGCCATCAGTGAGCAGGAGGGGGCTGAGACCCAGTACTTC.